This paragraph covers one T cell receptor beta chain sequence. The CDR3 totals 15 residues. The V gene lost 2 bases and the J gene lost 5 bases, with 13 bases spanning the gap. Germline CDR1 and CDR2: MNHNY and SVGAGI (reference sequence). Original analysis: Amplification of reference gene primers provided the estimated nucleated cell counts. Using immunoSEQ multiplex PCR, the repertoire was profiled, and TCRdb retains in-frame clones only, with some absent. That table is the source of V, J and clone size, and D and trimming were worked out from the DNA. The sample consists of hundreds of thousands of clones, around 87% of them appearing once. This entry belongs to a study of blood T cell repertoires in COVID-19. Study summary: Acute and convalescent COVID-19 samples came from the United States, Italy and Spain. T cells, B-cell-depleted T cells, or PBMCs supplied cDNA or gDNA.

Sequenced input: peripheral blood. The V and J genes are TRBV6-6 and TRBJ2-1; tentatively, D is TRBD2 (6 bases). This TCR was recovered from a man between 65 and 85 years old with acute or convalescent COVID-19. The chain's CDR3 is CASSYPISGNNEQFF. The CDR3 coding sequence is TGTGCCAGCAGTTACCCTATTAGCGGAAACAATGAGCAGTTCTTC.